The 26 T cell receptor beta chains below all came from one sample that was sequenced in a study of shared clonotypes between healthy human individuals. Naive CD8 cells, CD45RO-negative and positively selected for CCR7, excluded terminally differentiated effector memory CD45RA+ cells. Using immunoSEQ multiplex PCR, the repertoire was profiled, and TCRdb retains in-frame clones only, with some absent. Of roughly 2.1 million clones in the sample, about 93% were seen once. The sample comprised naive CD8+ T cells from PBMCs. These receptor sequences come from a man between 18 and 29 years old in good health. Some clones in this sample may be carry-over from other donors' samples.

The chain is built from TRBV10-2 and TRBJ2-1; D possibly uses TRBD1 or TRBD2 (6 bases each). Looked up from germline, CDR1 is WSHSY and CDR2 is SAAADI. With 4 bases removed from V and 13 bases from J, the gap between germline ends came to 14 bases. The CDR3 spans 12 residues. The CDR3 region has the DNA TGCGCCAGCAGTGTTCGGGGGCCCTTTCAGTTCTTC. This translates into CASSVRGPFQFF.

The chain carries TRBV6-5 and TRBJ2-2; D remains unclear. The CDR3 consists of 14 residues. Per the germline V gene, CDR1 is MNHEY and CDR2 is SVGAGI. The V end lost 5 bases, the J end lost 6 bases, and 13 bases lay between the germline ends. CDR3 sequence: CASSPTMGSGELFF. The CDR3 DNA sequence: TGTGCCAGCAGTCCCACGATGGGGTCCGGGGAGCTGTTTTTT.

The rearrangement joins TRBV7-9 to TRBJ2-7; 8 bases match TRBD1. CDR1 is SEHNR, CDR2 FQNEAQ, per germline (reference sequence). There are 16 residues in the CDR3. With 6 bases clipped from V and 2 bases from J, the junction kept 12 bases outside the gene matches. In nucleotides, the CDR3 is TGTGCCAGCAGTTCCCGGACAGGGTTGGGGGCCTACGAGCAGTACTTC. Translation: CASSSRTGLGAYEQYF.

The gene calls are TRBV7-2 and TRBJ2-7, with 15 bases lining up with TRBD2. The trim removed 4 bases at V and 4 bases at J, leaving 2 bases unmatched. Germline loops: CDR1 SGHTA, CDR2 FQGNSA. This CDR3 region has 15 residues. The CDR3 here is CASSSGTSGRYEQYF. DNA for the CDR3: TGTGCCAGCAGCTCGGGGACTAGCGGGAGGTACGAGCAGTACTTC.

The chain's CDR3 is CASSDWAGELFF. The CDR3 DNA is TGCGCCAGCAGTGATTGGGCCGGGGAGCTGTTTTTT. The chain recombines TRBV10-2 with TRBJ2-2, with unresolved D. CDR1 is WSHSY, CDR2 SAAADI, per germline. The V end was cut by 3 bases, the J end by 6 bases, with 5 bases between. The CDR3 sequence is 12 residues long.

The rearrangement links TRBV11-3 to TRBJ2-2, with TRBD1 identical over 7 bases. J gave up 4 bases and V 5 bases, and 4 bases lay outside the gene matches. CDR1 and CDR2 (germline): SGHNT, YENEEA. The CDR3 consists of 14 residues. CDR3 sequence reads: CASSPRQGTGELFF. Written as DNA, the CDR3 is TGTGCCAGCAGCCCGAGACAGGGCACCGGGGAGCTGTTTTTT. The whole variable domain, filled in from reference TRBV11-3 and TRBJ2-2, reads EAGVVQSPRYKIIEKKQPVAFWCNPISGHNTLYWYLQNLGQGPELLIRYENEEAVDDSQLPKDRFSAERLKGVDSTLKIQPAELGDSAVYLCASSPRQGTGELFFGEGSRLTVL.

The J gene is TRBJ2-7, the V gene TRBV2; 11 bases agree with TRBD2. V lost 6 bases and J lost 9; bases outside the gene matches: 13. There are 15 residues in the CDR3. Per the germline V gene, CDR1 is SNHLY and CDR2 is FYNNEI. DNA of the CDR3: TGTGCCAGCAGCGTACCGGGACTAGCGGAACTGGGGCAGTACTTC. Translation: CASSVPGLAELGQYF.

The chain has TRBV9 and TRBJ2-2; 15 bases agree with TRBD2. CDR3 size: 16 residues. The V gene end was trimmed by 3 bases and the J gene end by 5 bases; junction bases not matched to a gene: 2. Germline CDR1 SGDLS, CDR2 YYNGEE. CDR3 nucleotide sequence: TGTGCCAGCAGCGAGGGGACTAGCGGGAGGACCGGGGAGCTGTTTTTT. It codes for CASSEGTSGRTGELFF.

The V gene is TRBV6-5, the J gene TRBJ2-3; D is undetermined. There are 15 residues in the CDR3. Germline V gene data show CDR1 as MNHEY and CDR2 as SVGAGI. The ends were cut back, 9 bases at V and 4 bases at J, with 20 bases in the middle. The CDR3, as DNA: TGTGCCAGTACGTCCATGGGTGTCGGCGCAGATACGCAGTATTTT. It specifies CASTSMGVGADTQYF.

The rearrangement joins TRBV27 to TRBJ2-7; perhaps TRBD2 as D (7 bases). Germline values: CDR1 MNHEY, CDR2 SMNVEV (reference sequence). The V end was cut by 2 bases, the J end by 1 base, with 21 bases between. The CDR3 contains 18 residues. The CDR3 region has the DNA TGTGCCAGCAGTTTACAGGGGCACAAGGAGGGAGGGTCCTACGAGCAGTACTTC. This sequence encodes CASSLQGHKEGGSYEQYF.

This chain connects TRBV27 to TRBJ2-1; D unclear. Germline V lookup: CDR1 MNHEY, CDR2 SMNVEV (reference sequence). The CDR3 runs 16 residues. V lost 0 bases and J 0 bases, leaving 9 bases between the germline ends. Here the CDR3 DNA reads TGTGCCAGCAGTTTATCGGGCCCCCTCTCCTACAATGAGCAGTTCTTC. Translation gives CASSLSGPLSYNEQFF.

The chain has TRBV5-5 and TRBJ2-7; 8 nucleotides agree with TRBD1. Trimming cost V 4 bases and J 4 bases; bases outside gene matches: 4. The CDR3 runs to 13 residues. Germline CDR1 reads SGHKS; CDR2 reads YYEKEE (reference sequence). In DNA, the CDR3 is TGTGCCAGCAGCGGCAGGACAGGGTACGAGCAGTACTTC. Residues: CASSGRTGYEQYF. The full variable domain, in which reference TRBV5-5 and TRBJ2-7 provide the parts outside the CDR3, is DAGVTQSPTHLIKTRGQQVTLRCSPISGHKSVSWYQQVLGQGPQFIFQYYEKEERGRGNFPDRFSARQFPNYSSELNVNALLLGDSALYLCASSGRTGYEQYFGPGTRLTVT.

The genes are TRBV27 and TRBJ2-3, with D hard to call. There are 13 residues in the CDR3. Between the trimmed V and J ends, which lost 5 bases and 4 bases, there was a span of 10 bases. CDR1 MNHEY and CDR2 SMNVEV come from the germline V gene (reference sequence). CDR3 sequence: CASSLGTADTQYF. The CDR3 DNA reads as TGTGCCAGCAGTCTGGGTACAGCAGATACGCAGTATTTT.

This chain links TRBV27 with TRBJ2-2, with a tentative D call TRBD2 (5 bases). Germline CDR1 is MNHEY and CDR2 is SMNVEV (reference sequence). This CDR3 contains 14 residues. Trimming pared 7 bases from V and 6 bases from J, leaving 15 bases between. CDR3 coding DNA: TGTGCCAGCACCCCGGACTCCCGACCCGGGGAGCTGTTTTTT. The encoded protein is CASTPDSRPGELFF.

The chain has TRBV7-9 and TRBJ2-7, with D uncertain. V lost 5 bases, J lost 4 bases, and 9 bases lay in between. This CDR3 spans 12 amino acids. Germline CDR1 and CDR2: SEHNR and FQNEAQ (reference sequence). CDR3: CASSTSPYEQYF. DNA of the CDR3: TGTGCCAGCAGCACCTCCCCTTACGAGCAGTACTTC.

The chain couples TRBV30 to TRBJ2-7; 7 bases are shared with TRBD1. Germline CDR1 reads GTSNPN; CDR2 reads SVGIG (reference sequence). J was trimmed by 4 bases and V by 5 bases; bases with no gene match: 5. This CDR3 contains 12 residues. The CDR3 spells CAWDEQGYEQYF. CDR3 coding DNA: TGTGCCTGGGACGAACAGGGGTACGAGCAGTACTTC.

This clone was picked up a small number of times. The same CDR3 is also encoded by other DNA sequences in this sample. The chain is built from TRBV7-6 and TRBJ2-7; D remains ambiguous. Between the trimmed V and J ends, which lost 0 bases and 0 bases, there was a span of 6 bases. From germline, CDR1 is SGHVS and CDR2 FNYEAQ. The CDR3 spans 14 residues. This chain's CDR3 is CASSLAGSSYEQYF. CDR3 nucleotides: TGTGCCAGCAGCTTAGCGGGCAGCTCCTACGAGCAGTACTTC.

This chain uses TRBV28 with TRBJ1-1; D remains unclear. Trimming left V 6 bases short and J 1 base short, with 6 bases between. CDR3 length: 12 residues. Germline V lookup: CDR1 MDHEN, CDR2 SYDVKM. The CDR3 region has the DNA TGTGCCAGCAGGGTATGGAACACTGAAGCTTTCTTT. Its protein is CASRVWNTEAFF.

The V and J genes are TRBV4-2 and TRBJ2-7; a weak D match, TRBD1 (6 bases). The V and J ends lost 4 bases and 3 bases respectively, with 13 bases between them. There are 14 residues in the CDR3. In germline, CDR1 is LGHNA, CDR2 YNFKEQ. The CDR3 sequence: CASSPTGKGYEQYF. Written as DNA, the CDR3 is TGTGCCAGCAGCCCTACAGGGAAGGGCTACGAGCAGTACTTC.

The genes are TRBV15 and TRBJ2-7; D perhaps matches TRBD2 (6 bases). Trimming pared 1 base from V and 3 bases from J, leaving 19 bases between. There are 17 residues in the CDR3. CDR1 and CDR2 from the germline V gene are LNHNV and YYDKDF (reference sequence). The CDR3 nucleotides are TGTGCCACCAGCAGAGGAGGGGAGTCTAGCGCCTTCTACGAGCAGTACTTC. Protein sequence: CATSRGGESSAFYEQYF. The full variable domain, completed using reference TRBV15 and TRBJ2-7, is DAMVIQNPRYQVTQFGKPVTLSCSQTLNHNVMYWYQQKSSQAPKLLFHYYDKDFNNEADTPDNFQSRRPNTSFCFLDIRSPGLGDTAMYLCATSRGGESSAFYEQYFGPGTRLTVT.

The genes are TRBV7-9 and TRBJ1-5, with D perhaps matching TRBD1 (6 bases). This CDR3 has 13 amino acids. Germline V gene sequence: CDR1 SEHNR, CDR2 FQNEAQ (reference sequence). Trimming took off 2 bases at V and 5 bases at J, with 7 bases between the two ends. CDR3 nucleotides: TGTGCCAGCAGCTTAAACAGGGATCAGCCCCAGCATTTT. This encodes CASSLNRDQPQHF. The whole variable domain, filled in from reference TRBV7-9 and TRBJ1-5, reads DTGVSQNPRHKITKRGQNVTFRCDPISEHNRLYWYRQTLGQGPEFLTYFQNEAQLEKSRLLSDRFSAERPKGSFSTLEIQRTEQGDSAMYLCASSLNRDQPQHFGDGTRLSIL.

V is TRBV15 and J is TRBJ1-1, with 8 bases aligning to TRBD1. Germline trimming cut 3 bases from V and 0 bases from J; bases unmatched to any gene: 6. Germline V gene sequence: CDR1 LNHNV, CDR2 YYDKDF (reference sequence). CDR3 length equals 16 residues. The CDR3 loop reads CATSRDRVLMNTEAFF. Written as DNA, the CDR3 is TGTGCCACCAGCAGGGACAGGGTATTGATGAACACTGAAGCTTTCTTT.

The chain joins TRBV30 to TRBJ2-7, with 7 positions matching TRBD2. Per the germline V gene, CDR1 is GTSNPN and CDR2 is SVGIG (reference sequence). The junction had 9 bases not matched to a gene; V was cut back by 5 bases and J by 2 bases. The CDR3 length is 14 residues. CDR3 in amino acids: CAWSTAGLAYEQYF. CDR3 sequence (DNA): TGTGCCTGGTCCACAGCGGGGCTTGCCTACGAGCAGTACTTC. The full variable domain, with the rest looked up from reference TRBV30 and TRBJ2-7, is SQTIHQWPATLVQPVGSPLSLECTVEGTSNPNLYWYRQAAGRGLQLLFYSVGIGQISSEVPQNLSASRPQDRQFILSSKKLLLSDSGFYLCAWSTAGLAYEQYFGPGTRLTVT.

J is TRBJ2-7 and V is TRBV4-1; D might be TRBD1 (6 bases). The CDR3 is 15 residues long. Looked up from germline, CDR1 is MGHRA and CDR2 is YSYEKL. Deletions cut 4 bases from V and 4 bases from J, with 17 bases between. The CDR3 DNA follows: TGCGCCAGCAGCCCCGAACAGGGAATTCGGTACGAGCAGTACTTC. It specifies CASSPEQGIRYEQYF.

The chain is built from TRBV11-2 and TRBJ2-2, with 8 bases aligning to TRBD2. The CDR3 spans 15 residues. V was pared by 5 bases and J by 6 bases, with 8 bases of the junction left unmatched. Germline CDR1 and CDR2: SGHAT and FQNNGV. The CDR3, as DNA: TGTGCCAGCAGCCCGGGGGGGGTGAGCGCCGGGGAGCTGTTTTTT. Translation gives CASSPGGVSAGELFF.

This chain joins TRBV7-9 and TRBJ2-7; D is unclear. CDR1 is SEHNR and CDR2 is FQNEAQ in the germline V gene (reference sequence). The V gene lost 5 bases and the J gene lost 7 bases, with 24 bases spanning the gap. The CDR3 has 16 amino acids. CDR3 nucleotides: TGTGCCAGCAGCCTTCCGCCTACCGACCCCAGCAGAGAGCAGTACTTC. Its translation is CASSLPPTDPSREQYF.